This entry concerns a single T cell receptor (beta chain). Sequencing was performed with immunoSEQ multiplex PCR; in TCRdb, only in-frame clones are kept and a portion is missing. The sample consists of approximately 210,000 clones, about 90% of them appearing once. The sample is drawn from a study of blood T cell repertoires in COVID-19. Trimming pared 6 bases from V and 4 bases from J, leaving 14 bases between. The CDR3 runs to 14 residues. Germline CDR1 is MNHNY and CDR2 is SVGAGI (reference sequence). This clonotype originated in a man between 18 and 29 years old with active or convalescent COVID-19. Sample: peripheral blood. V gene TRBV6-6 combines with J gene TRBJ2-3; weak D call: TRBD1 (5 bases). CDR3 amino acids: CASRLGDSPDTQYF. The CDR3, as DNA: TGTGCCAGCAGATTAGGTGACAGCCCAGATACGCAGTATTTT.